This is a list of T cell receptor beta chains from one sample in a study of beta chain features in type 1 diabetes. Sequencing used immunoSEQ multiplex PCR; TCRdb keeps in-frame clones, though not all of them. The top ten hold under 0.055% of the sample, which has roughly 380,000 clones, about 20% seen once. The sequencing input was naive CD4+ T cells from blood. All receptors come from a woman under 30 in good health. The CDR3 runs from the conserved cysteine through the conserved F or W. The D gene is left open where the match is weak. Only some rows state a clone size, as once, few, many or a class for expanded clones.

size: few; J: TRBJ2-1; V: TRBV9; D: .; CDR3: CASSVVGGMSYNEQFF; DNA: TGTGCCAGCAGCGTAGTTGGCGGGATGTCCTACAATGAGCAGTTCTTC
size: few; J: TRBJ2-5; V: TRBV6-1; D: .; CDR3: CASSEAGGQETQYF; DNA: TGTGCCAGCAGTGAAGCGGGGGGACAAGAGACCCAGTACTTC
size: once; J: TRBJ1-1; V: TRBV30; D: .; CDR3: CAWRGGMNTEAFF; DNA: TGTGCCTGGAGGGGGGGGATGAACACTGAAGCTTTCTTT
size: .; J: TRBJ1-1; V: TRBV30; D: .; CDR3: CAWSRGFDTEAFF; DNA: TGTGCCTGGAGTAGGGGCTTCGACACTGAAGCTTTCTTT
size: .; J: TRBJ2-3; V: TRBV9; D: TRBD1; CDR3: CASSVTPGKGATDTQYF; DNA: TGTGCCAGCAGCGTAACCCCGGGGAAGGGGGCAACAGATACGCAGTATTTT
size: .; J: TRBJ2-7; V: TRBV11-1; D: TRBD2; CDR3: CASSPRGGSLNEQYF; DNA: TGTGCCAGCAGCCCCCGAGGCGGGAGTCTTAACGAGCAGTACTTC
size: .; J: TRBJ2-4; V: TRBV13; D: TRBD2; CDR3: CASSSPWRGGAENIQYF; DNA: TGTGCCAGCAGCTCACCTTGGCGCGGGGGGGCCGAAAACATTCAGTACTTC
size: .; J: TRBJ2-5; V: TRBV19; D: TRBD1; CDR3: CASSWAAQGGLTQYF; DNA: TGTGCCAGTAGTTGGGCGGCACAGGGGGGTTTGACCCAGTACTTC
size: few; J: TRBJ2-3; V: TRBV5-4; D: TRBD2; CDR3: CASSLVASGGVADTQYF; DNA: TGTGCCAGCAGCTTGGTGGCTAGCGGGGGAGTCGCAGATACGCAGTATTTT
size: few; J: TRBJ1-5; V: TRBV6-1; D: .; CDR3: CASGRQLTGNQPQHF; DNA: TGTGCCAGCGGTAGACAGTTAACCGGCAATCAGCCCCAGCATTTT
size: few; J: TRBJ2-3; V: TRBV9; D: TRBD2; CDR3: CASSVTGGGDTQYF; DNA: TGTGCCAGCAGCGTTACGGGAGGAGGAGATACGCAGTATTTT